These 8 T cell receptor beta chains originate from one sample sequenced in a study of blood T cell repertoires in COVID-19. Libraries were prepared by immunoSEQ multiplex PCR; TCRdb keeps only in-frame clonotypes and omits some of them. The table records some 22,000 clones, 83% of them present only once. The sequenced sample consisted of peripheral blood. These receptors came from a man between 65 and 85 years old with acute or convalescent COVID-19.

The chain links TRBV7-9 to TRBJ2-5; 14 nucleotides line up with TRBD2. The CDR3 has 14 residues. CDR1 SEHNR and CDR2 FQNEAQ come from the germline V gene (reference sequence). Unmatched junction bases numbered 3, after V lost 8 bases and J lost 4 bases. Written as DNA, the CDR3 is TGTGCCAGCTCGACTAGCGGGGGGGCAGAGACCCAGTACTTC. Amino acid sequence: CASSTSGGAETQYF.

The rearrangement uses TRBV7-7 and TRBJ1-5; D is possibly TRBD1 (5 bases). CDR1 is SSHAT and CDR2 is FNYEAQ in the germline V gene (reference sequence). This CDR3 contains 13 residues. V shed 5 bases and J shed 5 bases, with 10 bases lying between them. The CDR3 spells CASSRDRDQPQHF. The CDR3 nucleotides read TGTGCCAGCAGCCGAGACAGAGATCAGCCCCAGCATTTT.

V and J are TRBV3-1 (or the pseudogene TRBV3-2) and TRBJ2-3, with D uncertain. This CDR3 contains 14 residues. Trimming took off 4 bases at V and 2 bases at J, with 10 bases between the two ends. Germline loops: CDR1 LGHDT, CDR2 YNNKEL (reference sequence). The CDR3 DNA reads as TGTGCCAGCAGCCCCGGTCCTCACACAGATACGCAGTATTTT. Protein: CASSPGPHTDTQYF.

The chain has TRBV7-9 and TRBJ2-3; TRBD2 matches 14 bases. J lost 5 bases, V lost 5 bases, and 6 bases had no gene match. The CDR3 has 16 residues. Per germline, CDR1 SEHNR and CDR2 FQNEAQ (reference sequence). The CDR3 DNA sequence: TGTGCCAGCAGCCCGACTAGCGGGGGGGCTGGAGATACGCAGTATTTT. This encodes CASSPTSGGAGDTQYF.

The CDR3 DNA sequence: TGTGCCAGCAGCCCCGGACAGGGTAGCTCCTATAATTCACCCCTCCACTTT. Protein product: CASSPGQGSSYNSPLHF. The V and J genes are TRBV11-2 and TRBJ1-6; 8 bases line up with TRBD1. The CDR3 sequence is 17 residues long. Germline values: CDR1 SGHAT, CDR2 FQNNGV. V shed 5 bases and J 0 bases; nucleotides not matched to a gene: 6.

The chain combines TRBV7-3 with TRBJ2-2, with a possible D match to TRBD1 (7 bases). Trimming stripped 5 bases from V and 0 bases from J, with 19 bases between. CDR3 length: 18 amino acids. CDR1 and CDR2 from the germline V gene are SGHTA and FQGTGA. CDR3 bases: TGTGCCAGCAGCCGGGAAGGAGGGGGCGGCGCGAACACCGGGGAGCTGTTTTTT. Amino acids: CASSREGGGGANTGELFF.

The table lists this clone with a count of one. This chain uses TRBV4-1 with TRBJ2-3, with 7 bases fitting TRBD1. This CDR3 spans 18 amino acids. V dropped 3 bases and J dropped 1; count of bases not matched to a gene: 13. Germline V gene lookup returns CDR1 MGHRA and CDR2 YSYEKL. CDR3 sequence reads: CASSQEYRGRLGTDTQYF. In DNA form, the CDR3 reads TGCGCCAGCAGCCAGGAATATAGGGGGCGGTTAGGCACAGATACGCAGTATTTT.

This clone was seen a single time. CDR3 sequence: CASSPGQRERAQYF. As DNA, the CDR3 is TGTGCCAGCAGCCCAGGACAGCGGGAGAGGGCCCAGTACTTC. The chain recombines TRBV6-2 or TRBV6-3 with TRBJ2-5; the match to TRBD2 covers 8 bases. This CDR3 has 14 residues. V lost 6 bases to trimming and J lost 9 bases; unmatched junction nucleotides: 12. Germline CDR1 and CDR2: MNHEY and SVGEGT.